Listed here are 19 T cell receptor beta chains from one sample, sequenced in a study of shared clonotypes between healthy human individuals. Terminally differentiated effector memory CD45RA+ cells were excluded from the naive CD8 cells, which were CD45RO-negative and positively selected for CCR7. Libraries were prepared by immunoSEQ multiplex PCR; TCRdb keeps only in-frame clonotypes and omits some of them. The sample includes 1.5 million to 2.5 million clones, roughly 94% seen only once; the top ten take more than 0.95%. The sample consisted of naive CD8+ T cells sorted from blood. The receptors originated from a man younger than 35 in good health.

This chain connects TRBV4-1 to TRBJ2-5, with 11 bases fitting TRBD1. The V gene end was trimmed by 2 bases and the J gene end by 3 bases; junction bases not matched to a gene: 5. The CDR3 is made up of 16 amino acids. Germline assignment: CDR1 MGHRA and CDR2 YSYEKL. As DNA, the CDR3 is TGCGCCAGCAGCCAATGGGACAGGGGGGAGGAAGAGACCCAGTACTTC. It specifies CASSQWDRGEEETQYF.

This clone was detected only once. This CDR3 is also generated by other DNA sequences in the sample. J is TRBJ2-2 and V is TRBV28; the D gene could be TRBD1 or TRBD2 (5 bases each). The germline gives CDR1 MDHEN, CDR2 SYDVKM. The V end lost 2 bases, the J end lost 7 bases, and 5 bases lay between the germline ends. This CDR3 is built from 12 residues. The CDR3 region has the DNA TGTGCCAGCAGTTTAGGGGGCGGGGAGCTGTTTTTT. Its translation is CASSLGGGELFF.

The chain recombines TRBV29-1 with TRBJ2-6, with D possibly being TRBD2 (5 bases). The germline V gene has CDR1 SQVTM and CDR2 ANQGSEA. CDR3 length equals 13 residues. V gave up 4 bases and J gave up 3 bases, with 7 bases separating them. The CDR3 region has the DNA TGCAGCGTTGCACTAGTTGGGGCCAACGTCCTGACTTTC. As protein: CSVALVGANVLTF. The full variable domain, rest sourced from reference TRBV29-1 and TRBJ2-6, is SAVISQKPSRDICQRGTSLTIQCQVDSQVTMMFWYRQQPGQSLTLIATANQGSEATYESGFVIDKFPISRPNLTFSTLTVSNMSPEDSSIYLCSVALVGANVLTFGAGSRLTVL.

This rearrangement joins TRBV29-1 to TRBJ2-7; a weak D match, TRBD2 (5 bases). CDR3 length equals 15 residues. Germline V gives CDR1 SQVTM, CDR2 ANQGSEA. V was cut by 4 bases and J by 0 bases, with 16 bases left in between. The CDR3 sequence: CSVAGGLDISYEQYF. CDR3 nucleotides: TGCAGCGTTGCTGGCGGGCTAGATATCTCCTACGAGCAGTACTTC.

The chain carries TRBV30 and TRBJ2-1, with D maybe TRBD2 (6 bases). CDR1 GTSNPN and CDR2 SVGIG come from the germline V gene (reference sequence). The CDR3 contains 16 residues. Trimming removed 2 bases at V and 0 bases at J, with 14 bases between. This CDR3 reads CAWSSGTHLSYNEQFF. DNA of the CDR3: TGTGCCTGGAGTTCCGGGACTCATCTCTCCTACAATGAGCAGTTCTTC.

The chain couples TRBV9 to TRBJ1-3, with D possibly TRBD1 on 6 matching bases. There are 16 residues in the CDR3. Germline loops: CDR1 SGDLS, CDR2 YYNGEE. The germline V and J ends were trimmed by 3 bases and 4 bases, with 17 bases remaining between them. The CDR3 loop is CASSAPRGGVGNTIYF. DNA for the CDR3: TGTGCCAGCAGCGCCCCGCGGGGGGGCGTCGGAAACACCATATATTTT. Full variable domain (remainder filled in from reference TRBV9 and TRBJ1-3): DSGVTQTPKHLITATGQRVTLRCSPRSGDLSVYWYQQSLDQGLQFLIQYYNGEERAKGNILERFSAQQFPDLHSELNLSSLELGDSALYFCASSAPRGGVGNTIYFGEGSWLTVV.

The rearrangement links TRBV6-5 to TRBJ2-2; D unclear. The CDR3 runs to 12 residues. Trimming took 9 bases from V and 9 from J, leaving 14 bases between them. The germline V gene encodes CDR1 MNHEY and CDR2 SVGAGI. CDR3 DNA sequence: TGTGCCAGTTCTGATGGGCCTAGGGAGCTGTTTTTT. It specifies CASSDGPRELFF.

This chain connects TRBV28 to TRBJ2-1, with D unresolved. Germline V gene sequence: CDR1 MDHEN, CDR2 SYDVKM. V lost 5 bases and J 6 bases, leaving 11 bases between the germline ends. This CDR3 has 13 amino acids. The DNA for the CDR3 is TGTGCCAGCAGTGACCCAGGATCCAATGAGCAGTTCTTC. Its protein is CASSDPGSNEQFF.

Regarding this clone: The sample has other DNA sequences that encode this CDR3 too. The chain couples TRBV5-1 to TRBJ2-7, with 8 bases lining up with TRBD1. CDR3 length: 14 amino acids. Per the germline V gene, CDR1 is SGHRS and CDR2 is YFSETQ. Trimming took 0 bases from V and 3 from J; bases not matched to a gene: 2. The CDR3 nucleotides read TGCGCCAGCAGCTTGGTAACAGGGGGCTACGAGCAGTACTTC. Its translation is CASSLVTGGYEQYF.

The rearrangement joins TRBV7-2 to TRBJ2-5, with D perhaps given as TRBD1 or TRBD2 (6 bases each). V shed 4 bases and J shed 5 bases, with 14 bases lying between them. CDR3 length equals 14 residues. Germline V gives CDR1 SGHTA, CDR2 FQGNSA. CDR3 bases: TGTGCCAGCAGCTCCTTCGGGGGCGTCGAGACCCAGTACTTC. The encoded protein is CASSSFGGVETQYF.

The gene calls are TRBV29-1 and TRBJ2-7, with TRBD2 identical over 8 bases. The CDR3 length is 13 residues. The ends lost 3 bases at V and 6 bases at J; junction bases unmatched: 7. The germline V gene encodes CDR1 SQVTM and CDR2 ANQGSEA. The CDR3 here is CSVEPSGSGEQYF. CDR3 sequence (DNA): TGCAGCGTTGAGCCCAGCGGGAGCGGCGAGCAGTACTTC.

The chain links TRBV10-3 to TRBJ2-1; no clear D. CDR3 length: 12 amino acids. Germline values: CDR1 ENHRY, CDR2 SYGVKD. Trimming took off 2 bases at V and 9 bases at J, with 8 bases between the two ends. CDR3 loop: CAISEEGIEQFF. In DNA, the CDR3 is TGTGCCATCAGTGAGGAAGGGATTGAGCAGTTCTTC.

V and J are TRBV27 and TRBJ1-6, with 8 bases that match TRBD1. V was pared by 4 bases and J by 7 bases, with 6 bases of the junction left unmatched. CDR1 MNHEY and CDR2 SMNVEV come from the germline V gene (reference sequence). The CDR3 has 15 amino acids. The CDR3 reads CASSSPDRVNSPLHF. The CDR3 DNA follows: TGTGCCAGCAGTTCGCCGGACAGGGTAAATTCACCCCTCCACTTT.

The CDR3 region has the DNA TGTGCCAGTAGTACGGGATTAGGAGAGGGGATAAACTACGAGCAGTACTTC. Protein: CASSTGLGEGINYEQYF. The chain joins TRBV19 to TRBJ2-7; perhaps D is TRBD1 or TRBD2 (5 bases each). CDR1 is LNHDA and CDR2 is SQIVND in the germline V gene (reference sequence). CDR3 length: 17 residues. The V gene lost 4 bases and the J gene lost 3 bases, with 22 bases spanning the gap.

The chain employs TRBV4-3 and TRBJ1-6; unclear D gene. There are 16 residues in the CDR3. V lost 2 bases and J lost 6, with 14 bases in between. Germline V gives CDR1 LGHNA, CDR2 YSLEER. The CDR3 loop is CASSQTRNGFNSPLHF. CDR3 nucleotides: TGCGCCAGCAGCCAAACTCGTAACGGATTTAATTCACCCCTCCACTTT.

Remarks on this clone: Relative to the germline gene, one junction end is altered; a read error may explain this. The chain recombines TRBV7-7 with TRBJ2-3; D gene uncertain. Germline CDR1 and CDR2: SSHAT and FNYEAQ (reference sequence). There are 14 residues in the CDR3. The CDR3 DNA is TGTGCTAGCAGCTGGATCTCTAGCACAGATACGCAGTATTTT. It translates to CASSWISSTDTQYF.

The V and J genes are TRBV7-8 and TRBJ2-7; D may be TRBD2 (5 bases). V dropped 7 bases and J dropped 3 bases, with 16 bases sitting between them. Germline CDR1 SGHVS, CDR2 FQNEAQ. This CDR3 has 14 residues. The CDR3 coding sequence is TGTGCCAGCACTCCGGGAACCCACCTCTACGAGCAGTACTTC. It specifies CASTPGTHLYEQYF.

V and J are TRBV2 and TRBJ1-5; 7 bases map to TRBD1. Germline V gene data show CDR1 as SNHLY and CDR2 as FYNNEI. This CDR3 is built from 13 residues. V trimming: 7 bases; J trimming: 3 bases; junction bases outside the gene matches: 3. CDR3: CASMTGFNQPQHF. DNA of the CDR3: TGTGCCAGCATGACAGGGTTCAATCAGCCCCAGCATTTT.

The genes are TRBV6-5 and TRBJ1-1; no reliable D call. Germline V gene sequence: CDR1 MNHEY, CDR2 SVGAGI. This CDR3 comprises 13 residues. V was cut by 7 bases and J by 0 bases, with 9 bases left in between. CDR3 in amino acids: CASTEGLNTEAFF. DNA for the CDR3: TGTGCCAGCACCGAGGGCCTGAACACTGAAGCTTTCTTT.